The 18 T cell receptor beta chains reported below all come from one sample, sequenced in a study of molecular identifiers for immune sequencing clone quantification. TCRdb re-derived calls from the PCR reads in MiXCR, one entry per CDR3 protein. The sample comprises under 85,000 distinct CDR3 sequences, over 15% of which are singletons, and 1.4% to 1.5% rests with the top ten. The sample comprised naive CD8+ T cells from blood, with Jurkat cell RNA spiked in. Subset: FACS-sorted CD8+CD4-CCR7+CD45RA+ naive T cells. The receptors were sampled from a human donor in good health. Some libraries in this study had Jurkat cell RNA spiked in.

This clonotype came up many times. This chain connects TRBV6-6 to TRBJ1-2, with TRBD1 matching 7 bases. The length of the CDR3 is 13 residues. V shed 8 bases, J shed 3 bases, and the junction held 6 bases outside the gene matches. The germline V gene has CDR1 MNHNY and CDR2 SVGAGI (reference sequence). The CDR3 bases are TGTGCCAGCTGTAGACAGGGTGACTATGGCTACACCTTC. As protein: CASCRQGDYGYTF.

This clonotype was counted ten times or more. This sequence joins TRBV6-2 or TRBV6-3 and TRBJ2-7; no clear D gene. Germline V gene lookup returns CDR1 MNHEY and CDR2 SVGEGT. CDR3 length: 16 amino acids. Trimming cost V 0 bases and J 0 bases, with 12 bases left between them. In DNA, the CDR3 is TGTGCCAGCAGTTACTCGAACCTCCATTACTCCTACGAGCAGTACTTC. Encoded protein: CASSYSNLHYSYEQYF.

This clonotype was seen many times. The rearrangement links TRBV7-2 to TRBJ2-3; 11 bases line up with TRBD2. The V segment lost 5 bases and the J segment 4 bases; nucleotides outside the gene matches: 14. Per the germline V gene, CDR1 is SGHTA and CDR2 is FQGNSA. The CDR3 is made up of 18 amino acids. The CDR3 bases are TGTGCCAGCAGCGAAATTAGCGGGAGGGCCTTTGGGGCAGATACGCAGTATTTT. This translates into CASSEISGRAFGADTQYF.

A note on this clonotype: Since a much larger clone is just one base distant, this may be a read error. The chain joins TRBV7-9 to TRBJ2-7; tentative D call: TRBD2 (6 bases). This CDR3 comprises 15 residues. Germline CDR1 is SEHNR and CDR2 is FQNEAQ (reference sequence). V was clipped by 8 bases and J by 1 base, with 18 bases between them. The DNA of the CDR3 is TGTGCCAGCGGCCCACGGGACTTTTTTTCCTACGAGCAGTACTTC. The encoded protein is CASGPRDFFSYEQYF.

This clonotype was observed at least ten times. The rearrangement joins TRBV6-6 to TRBJ2-7; D remains unclear. Germline loops: CDR1 MNHNY, CDR2 SVGAGI (reference sequence). V gave up 2 bases and J gave up 1 base, with 6 bases separating them. The CDR3 consists of 13 residues. The CDR3 DNA reads as TGTGCCAGCAGTTACGGGATGTCCTACGAGCAGTACTTC. Amino acid sequence: CASSYGMSYEQYF.

Comments on this clonotype: A read error may explain this, as a much larger clone is one base away. The CDR3 DNA follows: TGTGCCAGCAGCTCCTCCGGACAGGGCCTCGCCTACAATGAGCAGTTCTTC. It encodes CASSSSGQGLAYNEQFF. This rearrangement joins TRBV11-2 to TRBJ2-1, with TRBD1 matching 8 bases. The V gene's germline CDR1 is SGHAT and CDR2 FQNNGV. This CDR3 is built from 17 residues. Trimming took 4 bases from V and 2 from J; bases not matched to a gene: 10.

The chain combines TRBV11-3 with TRBJ2-5; a weak D match, TRBD1 (7 bases). Germline loops: CDR1 SGHNT, CDR2 YENEEA. This CDR3 contains 16 residues. Trimming took 5 bases from V and 1 from J, leaving 17 bases between them. CDR3 coding DNA: TGTGCCAGCAGCACCCGAGACAGGGAGGTCCAAGAGACCCAGTACTTC. This sequence encodes CASSTRDREVQETQYF.

This clonotype was counted ten times or more. The rearrangement links TRBV11-2 to TRBJ2-1; no clear D. V was pared by 8 bases and J by 6 bases, with 14 bases between. The CDR3 contains 13 residues. Germline CDR1 reads SGHAT; CDR2 reads FQNNGV. The CDR3 nucleotides read TGTGCCAGCTATGGGGTGGCGGCCAATGAGCAGTTCTTC. Translation gives CASYGVAANEQFF.

This clonotype was picked up many times. The CDR3 loop reads CASSLALAGRETQYF. Here the CDR3 DNA reads TGTGCCAGCAGCTTGGCTCTAGCGGGACGAGAGACCCAGTACTTC. The chain is built from TRBV7-2 and TRBJ2-5; 9 positions match TRBD2. V shed 3 bases and J 4 bases; nucleotides not matched to a gene: 6. Per germline, CDR1 SGHTA and CDR2 FQGNSA. The CDR3 sequence is 15 residues long.

This clonotype was found a few times. The CDR3 end shows no conserved phenylalanine or tryptophan, and so a read error is likely. The V and J genes are TRBV4-1 and TRBJ2-2, with 11 nucleotides matching TRBD2. V lost 3 bases and J lost 10; bases outside the gene matches: 7. CDR3 length: 15 residues. Looked up from germline, CDR1 is MGHRA and CDR2 is YSYEKL. The CDR3 spells CASSQGLAAFEELFL. The CDR3, as DNA: TGCGCCAGCAGCCAGGGACTAGCGGCCTTCGAGGAGCTGTTTCTT.

This clonotype was seen many times. The chain employs TRBV2 and TRBJ1-5, with 9 positions matching TRBD1. This CDR3 has 18 amino acids. V lost 7 bases to trimming and J lost 3 bases; unmatched junction nucleotides: 16. CDR1 and CDR2 from the germline V gene are SNHLY and FYNNEI. The CDR3 DNA reads as TGTGCCAGCACCCTCGGGTATATAGGACAGGGGTACAATCAGCCCCAGCATTTT. This gives the protein CASTLGYIGQGYNQPQHF.

This clonotype showed up many times. The chain is built from TRBV25-1 and TRBJ2-3; no reliable D call. V dropped 1 base and J dropped 12 bases, with 17 bases sitting between them. The CDR3 loop spans 14 amino acids. Germline V lookup: CDR1 MGHDK, CDR2 SYGVNS. CDR3 region: CASSELLSVSYQYF. CDR3 coding DNA: TGTGCCAGCAGTGAATTGTTGTCCGTTAGCTATCAGTATTTT.

This clonotype was seen repeatedly, ten times or more. The gene calls are TRBV4-3 and TRBJ2-1, with a weak D call TRBD1 (5 bases). The CDR3 is 12 amino acids. The V and J ends lost 3 bases and 9 bases respectively, with 9 bases between them. CDR1 and CDR2 from the germline V gene are LGHNA and YSLEER. The CDR3 nucleotides are TGCGCCAGCAGCCAGGGGCTTGGTGAGCAGTTCTTC. It encodes CASSQGLGEQFF.

The rearrangement joins TRBV6-4 to TRBJ2-1; 9 bases fit TRBD1. The J segment lost 5 bases and the V segment lost 6 bases, leaving 5 bases of the junction unmatched. CDR1 and CDR2 (germline): MRHNA, SNTAGT. There are 14 residues in the CDR3. The CDR3 reads CASSGGQGNNEQFF. DNA for the CDR3: TGTGCCAGCAGCGGCGGACAGGGGAACAATGAGCAGTTCTTC.

Of note for this clonotype: With a much larger clone just one base away, this may be a read error. The chain recombines TRBV3-1 with TRBJ2-5; D may be TRBD1 or TRBD2 (6 bases each). The CDR3 is 18 amino acids. Germline V lookup: CDR1 LGHDT, CDR2 YNNKEL (reference sequence). The CDR3 sequence: CASTPDIGGVFPQETRYF. DNA of the CDR3: TGTGCCAGCACCCCTGACATCGGGGGCGTCTTCCCCCAAGAGACCCGGTACTTC.

This clonotype was counted at least ten times. The chain uses TRBV27 and TRBJ2-7; 7 bases are a match to TRBD2. The CDR3 totals 14 residues. Germline CDR1 MNHEY, CDR2 SMNVEV (reference sequence). After removal of 2 bases from V and 1 base from J, the junction contained 2 bases not matched to a gene. As DNA, the CDR3 is TGTGCCAGCAGTTTACTAGCGGCTTCCTACGAGCAGTACTTC. Its translation: CASSLLAASYEQYF.

By share, this clonotype counts as medium-sized (0.01 to 0.1%). The V gene is TRBV7-6, the J gene TRBJ2-3; tentative D call: TRBD2 (6 bases). V lost 1 base and J lost 4, with 12 bases in between. CDR3 size: 15 residues. Germline V lookup: CDR1 SGHVS, CDR2 FNYEAQ. The CDR3 here is CASSLGGGSADTQYF. DNA for the CDR3: TGTGCCAGCAGCTTAGGCGGAGGGAGCGCAGATACGCAGTATTTT.

This clonotype was detected ten times or more. The V gene is TRBV19, the J gene TRBJ2-7, with D possibly being TRBD2 (7 bases). The CDR3 is 14 residues long. The V and J ends lost 6 bases and 2 bases respectively, with 14 bases between them. Germline V CDR1 and CDR2: LNHDA, SQIVND (reference sequence). In DNA, the CDR3 is TGTGCCAGTAGGGCCCGGGGGGCAGCCTACGAGCAGTACTTC. Protein: CASRARGAAYEQYF.